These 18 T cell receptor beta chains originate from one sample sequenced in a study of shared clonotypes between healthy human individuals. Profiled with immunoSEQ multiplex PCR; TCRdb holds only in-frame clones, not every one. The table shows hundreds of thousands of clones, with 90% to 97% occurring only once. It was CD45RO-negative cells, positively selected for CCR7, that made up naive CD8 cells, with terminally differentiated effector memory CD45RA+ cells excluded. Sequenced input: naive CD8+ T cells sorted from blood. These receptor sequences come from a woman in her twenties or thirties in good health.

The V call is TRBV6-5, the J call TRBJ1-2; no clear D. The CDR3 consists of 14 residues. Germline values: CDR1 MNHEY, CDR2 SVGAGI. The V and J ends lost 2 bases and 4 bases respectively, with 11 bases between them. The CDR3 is CASSYVSGFYGYTF. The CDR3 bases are TGTGCCAGCAGTTACGTTTCTGGGTTCTATGGCTACACCTTC.

The CDR3: CASSPWEREYNEQFF. DNA for the CDR3: TGTGCCAGCAGCCCGTGGGAGCGGGAGTACAATGAGCAGTTCTTC. The gene calls are TRBV5-4 and TRBJ2-1, with 8 bases lining up with TRBD2. The CDR3 totals 15 residues. Germline V lookup: CDR1 SGHNT, CDR2 YYREEE (reference sequence). J lost 4 bases, V lost 4 bases, and 7 bases had no gene match.

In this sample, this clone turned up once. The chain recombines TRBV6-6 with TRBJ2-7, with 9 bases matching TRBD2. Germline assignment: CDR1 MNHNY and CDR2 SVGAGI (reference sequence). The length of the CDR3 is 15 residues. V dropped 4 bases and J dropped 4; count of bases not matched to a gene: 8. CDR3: CASSLAGEGPYEQYF. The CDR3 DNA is TGTGCCAGCAGTTTAGCGGGAGAAGGGCCTTACGAGCAGTACTTC.

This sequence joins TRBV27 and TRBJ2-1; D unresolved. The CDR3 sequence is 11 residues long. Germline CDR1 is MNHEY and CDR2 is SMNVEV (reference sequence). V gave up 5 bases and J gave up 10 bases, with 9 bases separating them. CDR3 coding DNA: TGTGCCAGCAGTCCTGGTGGGGAGCAGTTCTTC. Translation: CASSPGGEQFF.

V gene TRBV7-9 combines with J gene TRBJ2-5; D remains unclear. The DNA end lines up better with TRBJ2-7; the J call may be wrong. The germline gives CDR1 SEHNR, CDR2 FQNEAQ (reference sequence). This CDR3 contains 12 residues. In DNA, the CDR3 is TGTGCCAGCAGCTTAGAGGCGCTCGAGCAGTACTTC. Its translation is CASSLEALEQYF.

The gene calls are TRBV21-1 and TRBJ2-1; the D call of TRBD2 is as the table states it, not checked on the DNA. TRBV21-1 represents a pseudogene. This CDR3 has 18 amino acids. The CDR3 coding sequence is TGTGCCAGCAGCAAATGTCCCAGACTAGCGGGAGGAGCCTGTGAGCAGTTCTTC. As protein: CASSKCPRLAGGACEQFF.

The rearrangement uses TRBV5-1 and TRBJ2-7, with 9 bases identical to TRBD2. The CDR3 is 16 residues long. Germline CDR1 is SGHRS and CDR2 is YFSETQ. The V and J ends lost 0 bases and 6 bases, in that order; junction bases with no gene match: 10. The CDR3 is CASSLVAAGGPGEQYF. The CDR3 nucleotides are TGCGCCAGCAGCTTGGTCGCGGCGGGAGGGCCGGGCGAGCAGTACTTC. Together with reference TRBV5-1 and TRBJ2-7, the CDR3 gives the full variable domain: KAGVTQTPRYLIKTRGQQVTLSCSPISGHRSVSWYQQTPGQGLQFLFEYFSETQRNKGNFPGRFSGRQFSNSRSEMNVSTLELGDSALYLCASSLVAAGGPGEQYFGPGTRLTVT.

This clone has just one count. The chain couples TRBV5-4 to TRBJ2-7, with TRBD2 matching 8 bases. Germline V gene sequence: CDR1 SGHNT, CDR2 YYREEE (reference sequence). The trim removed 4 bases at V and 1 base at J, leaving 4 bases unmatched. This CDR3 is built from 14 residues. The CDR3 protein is CASSPLAGSYEQYF. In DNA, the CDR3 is TGTGCCAGCAGCCCTTTAGCGGGGTCCTACGAGCAGTACTTC.

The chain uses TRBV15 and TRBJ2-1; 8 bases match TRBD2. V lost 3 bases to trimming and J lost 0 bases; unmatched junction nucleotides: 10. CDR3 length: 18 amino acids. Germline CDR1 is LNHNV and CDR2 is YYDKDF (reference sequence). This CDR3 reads CATSSGGRGTSSYNEQFF. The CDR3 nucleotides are TGTGCCACCAGCAGTGGGGGCCGTGGGACTAGCTCCTACAATGAGCAGTTCTTC.

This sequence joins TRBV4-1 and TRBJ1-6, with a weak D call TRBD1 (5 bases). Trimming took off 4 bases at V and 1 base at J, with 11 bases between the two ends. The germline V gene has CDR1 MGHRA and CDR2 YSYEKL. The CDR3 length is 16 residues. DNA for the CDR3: TGCGCCAGCAGCCCCAGGGATAGGTCCTATAATTCACCCCTCCACTTT. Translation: CASSPRDRSYNSPLHF.

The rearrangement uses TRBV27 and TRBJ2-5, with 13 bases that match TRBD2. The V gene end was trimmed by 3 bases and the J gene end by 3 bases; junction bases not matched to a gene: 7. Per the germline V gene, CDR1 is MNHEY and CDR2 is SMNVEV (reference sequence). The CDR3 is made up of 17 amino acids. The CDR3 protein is CASSLGFGLAGEETQYF. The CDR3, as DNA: TGTGCCAGCAGTTTGGGTTTCGGACTAGCGGGAGAAGAGACCCAGTACTTC.

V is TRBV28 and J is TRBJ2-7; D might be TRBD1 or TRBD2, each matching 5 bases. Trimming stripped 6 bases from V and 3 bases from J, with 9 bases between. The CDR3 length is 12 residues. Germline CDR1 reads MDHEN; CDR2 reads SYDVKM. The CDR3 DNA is TGTGCCAGCAGCAGGGACGGCTACGAGCAGTACTTC. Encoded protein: CASSRDGYEQYF.

The CDR3: CASSPHPERRSYGYTF. In nucleotides, the CDR3 is TGTGCCAGCAGCCCACACCCGGAGCGACGGAGCTATGGCTACACCTTC. The gene calls are TRBV11-2 and TRBJ1-2; no clear D. The ends were cut back, 5 bases at V and 4 bases at J, with 20 bases in the middle. The CDR3 spans 16 residues. Germline CDR1 SGHAT, CDR2 FQNNGV.

This CDR3 reads CASSQSGRADRGPFF. The CDR3 region has the DNA TGTGCCAGCAGCCAGAGCGGGAGGGCCGACCGGGGGCCGTTCTTC. The chain recombines TRBV9 with TRBJ2-1; 10 bases are a match to TRBD2. Germline lookup yields CDR1 SGDLS and CDR2 YYNGEE. With V trimmed by 4 bases and J by 15 bases, 16 bases remained unmatched. The CDR3 covers 15 residues.

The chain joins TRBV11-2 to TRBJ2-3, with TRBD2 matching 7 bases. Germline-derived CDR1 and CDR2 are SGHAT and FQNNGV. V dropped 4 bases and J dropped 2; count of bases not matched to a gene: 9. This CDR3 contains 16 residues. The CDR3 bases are TGTGCCAGCAGCTGGACTAGTTTCCGAGCCACAGATACGCAGTATTTT. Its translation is CASSWTSFRATDTQYF. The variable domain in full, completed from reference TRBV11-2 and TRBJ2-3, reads EAGVAQSPRYKIIEKRQSVAFWCNPISGHATLYWYQQILGQGPKLLIQFQNNGVVDDSQLPKDRFSAERLKGVDSTLKIQPAKLEDSAVYLCASSWTSFRATDTQYFGPGTRLTVL.

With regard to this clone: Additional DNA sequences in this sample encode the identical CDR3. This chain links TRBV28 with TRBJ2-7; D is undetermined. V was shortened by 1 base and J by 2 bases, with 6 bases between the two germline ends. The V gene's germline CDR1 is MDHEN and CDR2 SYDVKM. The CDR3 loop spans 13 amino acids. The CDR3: CASSLSGTYEQYF. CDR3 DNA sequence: TGTGCCAGCAGTTTATCTGGGACCTACGAGCAGTACTTC.

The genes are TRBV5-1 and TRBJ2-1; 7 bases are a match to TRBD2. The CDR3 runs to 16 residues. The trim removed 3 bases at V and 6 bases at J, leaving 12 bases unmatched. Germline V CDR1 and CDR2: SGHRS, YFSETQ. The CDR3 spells CASSSAPAGRVNEQFF. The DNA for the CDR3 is TGCGCCAGCAGCTCCGCGCCTGCAGGGAGGGTCAATGAGCAGTTCTTC. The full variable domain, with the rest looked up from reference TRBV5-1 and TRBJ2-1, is KAGVTQTPRYLIKTRGQQVTLSCSPISGHRSVSWYQQTPGQGLQFLFEYFSETQRNKGNFPGRFSGRQFSNSRSEMNVSTLELGDSALYLCASSSAPAGRVNEQFFGPGTRLTVL.

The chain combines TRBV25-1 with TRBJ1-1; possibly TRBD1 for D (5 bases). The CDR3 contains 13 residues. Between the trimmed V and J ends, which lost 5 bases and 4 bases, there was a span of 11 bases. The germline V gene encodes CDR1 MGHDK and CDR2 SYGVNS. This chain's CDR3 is CASSWGGGTEAFF. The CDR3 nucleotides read TGTGCCAGCAGTTGGGGCGGGGGCACTGAAGCTTTCTTT.